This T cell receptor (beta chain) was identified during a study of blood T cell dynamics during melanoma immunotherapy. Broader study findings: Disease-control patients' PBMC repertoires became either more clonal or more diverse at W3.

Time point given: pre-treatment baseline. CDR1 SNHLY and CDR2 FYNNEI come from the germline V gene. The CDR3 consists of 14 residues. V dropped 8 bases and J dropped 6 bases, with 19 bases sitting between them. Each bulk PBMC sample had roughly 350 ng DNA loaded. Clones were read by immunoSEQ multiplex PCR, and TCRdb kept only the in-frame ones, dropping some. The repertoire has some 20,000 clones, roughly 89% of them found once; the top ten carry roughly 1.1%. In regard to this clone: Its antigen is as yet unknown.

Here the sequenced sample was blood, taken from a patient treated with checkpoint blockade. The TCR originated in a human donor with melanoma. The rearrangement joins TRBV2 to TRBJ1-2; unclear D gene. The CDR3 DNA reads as TGTGCCAGCTCCTGGCGGGGTCCCTGGGATGGCTACACCTTC. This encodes CASSWRGPWDGYTF.